The 20 T cell receptor beta chains reported below all come from one sample, sequenced in a study of spatial heterogeneity in lung cancer. Time point specified: blood at routine non-recurrence follow-up after resection. TCRdb re-called the 5' RACE reads with MiXCR, one entry per CDR3 protein. The table includes over 70,000 distinct CDR3 sequences, around 9.3% detected once. Specimen: PBMCs, collected at follow-up. These receptors were obtained from a female donor with early-stage non-small cell lung cancer.

This clonotype was recorded many times. The chain couples TRBV16 to TRBJ1-2; no clear D. CDR1 KGHSY and CDR2 FQNENV come from the germline V gene. The CDR3 has 14 residues. Trimming pared 4 bases from V and 0 bases from J, leaving 9 bases between. The CDR3 DNA follows: TGTGCCAGCAGCCTAAACCGAGCTAACTATGGCTACACCTTC. Translating it yields CASSLNRANYGYTF.

The table lists this clonotype with many counts. The chain is built from TRBV2 and TRBJ2-5; D gene ambiguous. Germline loops: CDR1 SNHLY, CDR2 FYNNEI. V was shortened by 6 bases and J by 7 bases, with 9 bases between the two germline ends. CDR3 length: 11 residues. CDR3 in amino acids: CASRGIGTQYF. The CDR3 DNA follows: TGTGCCAGCAGGGGGATTGGGACCCAGTACTTC. Looking up the rest from reference TRBV2 and TRBJ2-5 gives the full variable domain: EPEVTQTPSHQVTQMGQEVILRCVPISNHLYFYWYRQILGQKVEFLVSFYNNEISEKSEIFDDQFSVERPDGSNFTLKIRSTKLEDSAMYFCASRGIGTQYFGPGTRLLVL.

This sequence joins TRBV20-1 and TRBJ1-6; no clear D gene. Germline CDR1 reads DFQATT; CDR2 reads SNEGSKA (reference sequence). The germline V and J ends were trimmed by 4 bases and 9 bases, with 16 bases remaining between them. The CDR3 extends over 14 amino acids. The CDR3 here is CSATVQGFGSPLHF. The CDR3 DNA sequence: TGCAGTGCTACCGTTCAAGGGTTCGGTTCACCCCTCCACTTT.

The genes are TRBV29-1 and TRBJ2-1, with a tentative D call TRBD2 (5 bases). The CDR3 spans 11 residues. V was pared by 4 bases and J by 15 bases, with 16 bases between. Germline values: CDR1 SQVTM, CDR2 ANQGSEA. As DNA, the CDR3 is TGCAGCGTTGTTGACCCACTAGTTCGGTTCTTC. Its translation: CSVVDPLVRFF.

The sample holds a few counts of this clonotype. The chain has TRBV6-5 and TRBJ2-1; D remains unclear. Trimming pared 9 bases from V and 0 bases from J, leaving 3 bases between. Germline CDR1 and CDR2: MNHEY and SVGAGI. This CDR3 contains 11 residues. CDR3 loop: CASNSYNEQFF. The CDR3 DNA is TGTGCCAGTAACTCCTACAATGAGCAGTTCTTC.

With regard to this clonotype: A read error may be the cause here, since a much bigger clone is one base away. The chain links TRBV4-1 to TRBJ2-1; the D gene is possibly TRBD1 (6 bases). Germline values: CDR1 MGHRA, CDR2 YSYEKL. The CDR3 contains 14 residues. In DNA form, the CDR3 reads TGCGCCAGCAGCCAACTTGAACGGGACAATGACCAGTTCTTC. Translating it yields CASSQLERDNDQFF.

In its sample, this clonotype was seen many times. The chain has TRBV27 and TRBJ1-4; D is unclear. Looked up from germline, CDR1 is MNHEY and CDR2 is SMNVEV (reference sequence). V was shortened by 5 bases and J by 5 bases, with 6 bases between the two germline ends. CDR3 size: 12 residues. CDR3 DNA: TGTGCCAGCAGTGGGGAGAATGAAAAACTGTTTTTT. Residues: CASSGENEKLFF.

The chain couples TRBV5-5 to TRBJ2-6; D is unclear. The CDR3 runs 12 residues. V dropped 4 bases and J dropped 12 bases, with 11 bases sitting between them. The V gene's germline CDR1 is SGHKS and CDR2 YYEKEE (reference sequence). CDR3 sequence reads: CASSTQTPVLTF. The DNA for the CDR3 is TGTGCCAGCAGCACCCAGACCCCCGTCCTGACTTTC.

The chain combines TRBV29-1 with TRBJ1-1, with D possibly being TRBD1 (6 bases). Trimming left V 1 base short and J 1 base short, with 7 bases between. The CDR3 loop spans 13 amino acids. The germline CDR1 and CDR2 sequences are SQVTM and ANQGSEA. The CDR3 DNA sequence: TGCAGCGTTGAAGGGACAGAGAACACTGAAGCTTTCTTT. This codes for CSVEGTENTEAFF.

This clonotype was counted between two and nine times. The V gene is TRBV7-3, the J gene TRBJ2-5; D is possibly TRBD2 (5 bases). Germline values: CDR1 SGHTA, CDR2 FQGTGA. The V end lost 1 base, the J end lost 4 bases, and 13 bases lay between the germline ends. This CDR3 contains 15 residues. CDR3 DNA: TGTGCCAGCAGCTTAAGCACTACTAGAGGAGAGACCCAGTACTTC. Its translation is CASSLSTTRGETQYF.

Details on this clonotype: A much larger clone lies a single base off, so this may be a read error. The J gene is TRBJ2-7, the V gene TRBV27; TRBD1 is a possible D gene (5 bases). V was clipped by 6 bases and J by 12 bases, with 15 bases between them. The CDR3 has 11 amino acids. The germline gives CDR1 MNHEY, CDR2 SMNVEV (reference sequence). The CDR3 DNA follows: TGTGCCAGCAGGGGGCTGTTGGGGCGGTACTTC. Protein sequence: CASRGLLGRYF.

This clonotype was picked up many times. This chain connects TRBV10-2 to TRBJ2-1; 12 bases map to TRBD2. CDR1 is WSHSY, CDR2 SAAADI, per germline. V lost 3 bases, J lost 4 bases, and 4 bases stayed unmatched. The CDR3 consists of 16 residues. The CDR3 nucleotides are TGCGCCAGCAGTGAATTGACTAGCGGGAGTTACAATGAGCAGTTCTTC. Encoded protein: CASSELTSGSYNEQFF.

This clonotype has a count of ten or more. V gene TRBV5-1 combines with J gene TRBJ2-1; perhaps TRBD2 as D (6 bases). V was clipped by 2 bases and J by 0 bases, with 12 bases between them. This CDR3 is built from 16 residues. Germline V lookup: CDR1 SGHRS, CDR2 YFSETQ. Written as DNA, the CDR3 is TGCGCCAGCAGCTTAGCGGGCCAGAACTCCTACAATGAGCAGTTCTTC. Amino acid sequence: CASSLAGQNSYNEQFF. Together with reference TRBV5-1 and TRBJ2-1, the CDR3 gives the full variable domain: KAGVTQTPRYLIKTRGQQVTLSCSPISGHRSVSWYQQTPGQGLQFLFEYFSETQRNKGNFPGRFSGRQFSNSRSEMNVSTLELGDSALYLCASSLAGQNSYNEQFFGPGTRLTVL.

In its sample, this clonotype was seen many times. The V and J genes are TRBV12-3 or TRBV12-4 and TRBJ2-5; 7 bases line up with TRBD1. This CDR3 contains 13 residues. J was trimmed by 4 bases and V by 8 bases; bases with no gene match: 7. The chain's CDR3 is CASSDRERETQYF. The CDR3 region has the DNA TGTGCCAGCTCCGACAGGGAACGAGAGACCCAGTACTTC.

The rearrangement links TRBV5-1 to TRBJ2-2; no definite D call. The CDR3 totals 17 residues. CDR1 and CDR2 (germline): SGHRS, YFSETQ. V was pared by 4 bases and J by 0 bases, with 16 bases between. CDR3 DNA: TGCGCCAGCAGCCTTTTTACTGGCGGTTCGAACACCGGGGAGCTGTTTTTT. Encoded protein: CASSLFTGGSNTGELFF. Combining the CDR3 with reference TRBV5-1 and TRBJ2-2 gives the whole variable domain KAGVTQTPRYLIKTRGQQVTLSCSPISGHRSVSWYQQTPGQGLQFLFEYFSETQRNKGNFPGRFSGRQFSNSRSEMNVSTLELGDSALYLCASSLFTGGSNTGELFFGEGSRLTVL.

This clonotype was counted many times. CDR3 region: CASSPRPSGYNEQFF. The CDR3 DNA follows: TGCGCCAGCAGCCCCCGCCCTAGCGGTTACAATGAGCAGTTCTTC. V is TRBV5-1 and J is TRBJ2-1, with 7 positions matching TRBD2. The CDR3 runs 15 residues. The V gene end was trimmed by 4 bases and the J gene end by 4 bases; junction bases not matched to a gene: 8. Germline V lookup: CDR1 SGHRS, CDR2 YFSETQ.

The chain has TRBV4-2 and TRBJ2-3; D is uncertain. CDR1 is LGHNA, CDR2 YNFKEQ, per germline. The CDR3 runs to 16 residues. Between the trimmed V and J ends, which lost 0 bases and 0 bases, there was a span of 10 bases. The CDR3 nucleotides read TGTGCCAGCAGCCAAGAATCCGGGTTCAGCACAGATACGCAGTATTTT. This encodes CASSQESGFSTDTQYF.

This clonotype appeared a few times. This sequence joins TRBV11-1 and TRBJ2-2; the match to TRBD1 covers 8 bases. This CDR3 contains 14 residues. J gave up 1 base and V 6 bases, and 1 base lay outside the gene matches. Germline V gene lookup returns CDR1 SGHAT and CDR2 FQDESV (reference sequence). The CDR3 DNA follows: TGTGCCAGCAGAGGACAGGGGAACACCGGGGAGCTGTTTTTT. Protein: CASRGQGNTGELFF.

This clonotype was seen at least ten times. V and J are TRBV5-1 and TRBJ1-2; 12 nucleotides agree with TRBD1. The CDR3 covers 15 residues. The trim removed 4 bases at V and 8 bases at J, leaving 9 bases unmatched. The V gene's germline CDR1 is SGHRS and CDR2 YFSETQ. The CDR3 is CASSPPGQGARGYTF. The CDR3 bases are TGCGCCAGCAGCCCACCGGGACAGGGGGCGCGAGGCTACACCTTC.

This clonotype appeared a few times. The chain is built from TRBV19 and TRBJ1-2, with D tentatively TRBD1 (6 bases). Trimming took 3 bases from V and 2 from J, leaving 10 bases between them. The germline V gene has CDR1 LNHDA and CDR2 SQIVND (reference sequence). The CDR3 covers 14 residues. This CDR3 is CASSMGTTNYGYTF. As DNA, the CDR3 is TGTGCCAGTAGTATGGGGACAACCAACTATGGCTACACCTTC.